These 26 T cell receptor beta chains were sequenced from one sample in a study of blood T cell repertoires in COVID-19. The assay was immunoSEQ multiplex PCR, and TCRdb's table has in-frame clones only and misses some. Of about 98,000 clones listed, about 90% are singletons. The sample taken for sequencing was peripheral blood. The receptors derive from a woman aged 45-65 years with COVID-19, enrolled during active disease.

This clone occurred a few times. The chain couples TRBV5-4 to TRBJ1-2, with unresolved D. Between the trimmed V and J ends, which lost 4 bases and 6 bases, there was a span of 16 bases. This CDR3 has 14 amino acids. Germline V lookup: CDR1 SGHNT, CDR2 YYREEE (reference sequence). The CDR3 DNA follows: TGTGCCAGCAGCCTGTCGCTGGGCGCAAATGGCTACACCTTC. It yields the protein CASSLSLGANGYTF.

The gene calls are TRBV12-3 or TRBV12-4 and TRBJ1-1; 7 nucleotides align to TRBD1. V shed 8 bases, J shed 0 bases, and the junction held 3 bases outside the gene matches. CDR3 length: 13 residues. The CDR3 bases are TGTGCCAGCGGGGGGACAGTGAACACTGAAGCTTTCTTT. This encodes CASGGTVNTEAFF.

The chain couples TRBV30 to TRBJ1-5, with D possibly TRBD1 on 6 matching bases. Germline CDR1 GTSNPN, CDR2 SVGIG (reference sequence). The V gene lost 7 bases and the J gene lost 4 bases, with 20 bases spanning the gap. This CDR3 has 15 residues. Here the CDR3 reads CASQPSHRVNQPQHF. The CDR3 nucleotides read TGTGCCTCCCAACCGTCCCACAGGGTTAATCAGCCCCAGCATTTT.

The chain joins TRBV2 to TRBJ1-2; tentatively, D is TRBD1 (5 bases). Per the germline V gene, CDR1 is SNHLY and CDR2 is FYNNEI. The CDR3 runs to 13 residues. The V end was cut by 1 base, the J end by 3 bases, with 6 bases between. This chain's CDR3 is CASSEEGYYGYTF. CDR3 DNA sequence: TGTGCCAGCAGTGAAGAGGGGTACTATGGCTACACCTTC.

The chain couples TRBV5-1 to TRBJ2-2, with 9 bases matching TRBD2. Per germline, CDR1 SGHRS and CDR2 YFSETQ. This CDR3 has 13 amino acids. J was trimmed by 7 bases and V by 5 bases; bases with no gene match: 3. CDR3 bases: TGCGCCAGCAGGCCTAGCGGGGTCGGGGAGCTGTTTTTT. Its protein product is CASRPSGVGELFF.

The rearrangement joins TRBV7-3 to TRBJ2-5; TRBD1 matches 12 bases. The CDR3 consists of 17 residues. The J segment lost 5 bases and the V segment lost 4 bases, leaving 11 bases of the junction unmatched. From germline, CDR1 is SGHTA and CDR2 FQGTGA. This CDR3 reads CASSSGTGGRSGETQYF. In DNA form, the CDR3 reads TGTGCCAGCAGCTCCGGGACAGGGGGCAGGAGTGGTGAGACCCAGTACTTC.

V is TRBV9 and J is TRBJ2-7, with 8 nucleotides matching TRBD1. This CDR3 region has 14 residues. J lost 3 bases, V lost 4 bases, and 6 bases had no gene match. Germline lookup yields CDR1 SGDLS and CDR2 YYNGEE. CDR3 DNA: TGTGCCAGCAGCCTAGGACAGGGTTACTACGAGCAGTACTTC. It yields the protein CASSLGQGYYEQYF.

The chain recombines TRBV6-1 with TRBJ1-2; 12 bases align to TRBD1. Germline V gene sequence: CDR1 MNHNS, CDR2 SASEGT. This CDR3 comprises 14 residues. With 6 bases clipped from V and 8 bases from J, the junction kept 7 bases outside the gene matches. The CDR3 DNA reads TGTGCCAGCAGCCCACCGGGACAGGGGGCGGGCTACACCTTC. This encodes CASSPPGQGAGYTF.

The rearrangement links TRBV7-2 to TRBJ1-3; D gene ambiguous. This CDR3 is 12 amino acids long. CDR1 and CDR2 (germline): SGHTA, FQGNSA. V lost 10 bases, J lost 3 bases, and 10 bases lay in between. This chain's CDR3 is CAIIGSGNTIYF. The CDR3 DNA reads TGTGCCATTATTGGGAGTGGAAACACCATATATTTT.

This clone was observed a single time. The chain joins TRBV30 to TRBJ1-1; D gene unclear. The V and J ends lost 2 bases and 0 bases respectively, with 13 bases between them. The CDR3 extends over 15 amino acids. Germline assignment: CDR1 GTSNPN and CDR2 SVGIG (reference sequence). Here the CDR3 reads CAWSRSGRLNTEAFF. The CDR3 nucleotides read TGTGCCTGGAGTAGGAGTGGGAGGCTGAACACTGAAGCTTTCTTT.

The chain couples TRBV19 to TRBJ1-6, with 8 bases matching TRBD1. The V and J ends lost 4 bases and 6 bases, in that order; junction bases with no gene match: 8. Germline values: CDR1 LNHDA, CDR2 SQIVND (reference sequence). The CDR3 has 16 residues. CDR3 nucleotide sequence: TGTGCCAGTAGTACCCCGGGACAGGACCCTAATTCACCCCTCCACTTT. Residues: CASSTPGQDPNSPLHF.

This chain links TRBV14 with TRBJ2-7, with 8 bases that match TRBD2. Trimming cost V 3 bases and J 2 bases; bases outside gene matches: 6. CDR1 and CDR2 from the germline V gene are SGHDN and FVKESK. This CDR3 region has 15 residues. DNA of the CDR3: TGTGCCAGCAGCCAGGGGACTAGTCTCGCCTACGAGCAGTACTTC. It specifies CASSQGTSLAYEQYF.

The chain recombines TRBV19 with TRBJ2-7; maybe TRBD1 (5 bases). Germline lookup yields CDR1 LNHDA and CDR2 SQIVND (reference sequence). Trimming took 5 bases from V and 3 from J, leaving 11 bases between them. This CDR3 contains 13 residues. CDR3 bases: TGTGCCAGTAGTTCAACCCAGGGCTACGAGCAGTACTTC. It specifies CASSSTQGYEQYF.

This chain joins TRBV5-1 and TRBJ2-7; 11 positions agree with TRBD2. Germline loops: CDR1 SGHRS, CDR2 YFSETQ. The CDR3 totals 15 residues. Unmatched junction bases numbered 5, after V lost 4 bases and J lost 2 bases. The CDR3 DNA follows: TGCGCCAGCAGCCTGACTAGCGGGACCCCCTACGAGCAGTACTTC. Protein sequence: CASSLTSGTPYEQYF.

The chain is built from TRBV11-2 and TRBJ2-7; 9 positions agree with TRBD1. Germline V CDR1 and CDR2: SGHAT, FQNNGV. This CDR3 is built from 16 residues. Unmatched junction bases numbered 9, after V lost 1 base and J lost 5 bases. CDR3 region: CASSLGGTGYLHEQYF. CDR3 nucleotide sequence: TGTGCCAGCAGCTTAGGAGGGACAGGGTATCTCCACGAGCAGTACTTC.

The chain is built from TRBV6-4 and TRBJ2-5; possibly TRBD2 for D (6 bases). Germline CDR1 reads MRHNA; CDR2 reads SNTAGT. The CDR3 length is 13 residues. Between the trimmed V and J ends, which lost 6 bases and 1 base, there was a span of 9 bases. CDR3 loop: CASRGTVQETQYF. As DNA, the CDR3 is TGTGCCAGCAGGGGGACTGTCCAAGAGACCCAGTACTTC.

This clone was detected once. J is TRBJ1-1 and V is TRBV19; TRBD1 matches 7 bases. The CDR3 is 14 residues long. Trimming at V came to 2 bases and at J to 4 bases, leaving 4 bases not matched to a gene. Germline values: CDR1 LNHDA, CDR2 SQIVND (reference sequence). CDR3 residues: CASSIRGGGTEAFF. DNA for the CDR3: TGTGCCAGTAGTATAAGAGGGGGCGGCACTGAAGCTTTCTTT.

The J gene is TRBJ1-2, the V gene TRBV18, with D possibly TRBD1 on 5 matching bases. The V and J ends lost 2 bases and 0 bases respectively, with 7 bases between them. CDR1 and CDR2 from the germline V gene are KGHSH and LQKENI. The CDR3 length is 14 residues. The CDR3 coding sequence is TGTGCCAGCTCACCATGGGGGGCTAACTATGGCTACACCTTC. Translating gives CASSPWGANYGYTF.

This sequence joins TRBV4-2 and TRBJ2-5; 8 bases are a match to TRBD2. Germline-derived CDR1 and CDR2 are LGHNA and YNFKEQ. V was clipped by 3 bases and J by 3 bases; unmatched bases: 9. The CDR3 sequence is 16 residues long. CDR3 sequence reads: CASSHLGERGKETQYF. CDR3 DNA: TGTGCCAGCAGCCACCTCGGGGAGCGGGGGAAAGAGACCCAGTACTTC.

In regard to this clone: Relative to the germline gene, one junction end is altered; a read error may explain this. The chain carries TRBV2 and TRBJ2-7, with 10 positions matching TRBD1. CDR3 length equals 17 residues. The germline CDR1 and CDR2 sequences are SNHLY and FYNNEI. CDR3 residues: CASREGQGVPSSYEQYF. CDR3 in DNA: TGTGCCAGCAGAGAAGGACAGGGGGTTCCTAGCTCCTACGAGCAGTACTTC. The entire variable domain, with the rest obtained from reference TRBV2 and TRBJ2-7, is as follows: EPEVTQTPSHQVTQMGQEVILRCVPISNHLYFYWYRQILGQKVEFLVSFYNNEISEKSEIFDDQFSVERPDGSNFTLKIRSTKLEDSAMYFCASREGQGVPSSYEQYFGPGTRLTVT.

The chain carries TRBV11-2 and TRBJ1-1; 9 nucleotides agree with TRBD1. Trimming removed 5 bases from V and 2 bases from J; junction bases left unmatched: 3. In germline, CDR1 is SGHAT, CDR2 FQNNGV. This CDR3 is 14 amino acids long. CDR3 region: CASSMGQGNTEAFF. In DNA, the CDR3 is TGTGCCAGCAGCATGGGACAGGGTAACACTGAAGCTTTCTTT.

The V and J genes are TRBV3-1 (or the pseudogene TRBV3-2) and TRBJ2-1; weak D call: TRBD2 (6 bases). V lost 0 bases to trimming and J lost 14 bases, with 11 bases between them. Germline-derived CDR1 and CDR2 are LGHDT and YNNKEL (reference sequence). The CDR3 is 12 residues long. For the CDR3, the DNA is TGTGCCAGCAGCCAAGAGGGACGGGAGAAGTTCTTC. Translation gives CASSQEGREKFF.

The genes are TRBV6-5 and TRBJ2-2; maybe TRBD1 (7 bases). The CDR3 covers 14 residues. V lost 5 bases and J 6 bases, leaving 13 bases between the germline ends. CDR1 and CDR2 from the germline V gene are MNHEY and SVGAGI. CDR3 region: CASSPQGGAGELFF. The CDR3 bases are TGTGCCAGCAGTCCTCAGGGGGGAGCCGGGGAGCTGTTTTTT.

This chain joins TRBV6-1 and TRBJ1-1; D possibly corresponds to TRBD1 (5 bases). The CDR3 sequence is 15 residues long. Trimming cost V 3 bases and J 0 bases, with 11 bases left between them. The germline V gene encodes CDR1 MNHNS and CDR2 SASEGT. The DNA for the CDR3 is TGTGCCAGCAGTGAGCGGCGGGGGGTGAACACTGAAGCTTTCTTT. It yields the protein CASSERRGVNTEAFF.

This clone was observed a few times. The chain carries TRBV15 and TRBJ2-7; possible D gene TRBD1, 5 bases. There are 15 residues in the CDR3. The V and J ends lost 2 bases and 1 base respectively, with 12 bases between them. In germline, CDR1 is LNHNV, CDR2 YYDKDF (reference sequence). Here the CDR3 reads CATSRLQDGSYEQYF. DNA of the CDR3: TGTGCCACCAGCAGACTACAGGACGGATCCTACGAGCAGTACTTC.

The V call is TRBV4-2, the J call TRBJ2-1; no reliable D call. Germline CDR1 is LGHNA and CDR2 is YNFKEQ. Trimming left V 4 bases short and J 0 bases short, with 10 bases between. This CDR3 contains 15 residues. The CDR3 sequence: CASSPRISSYNEQFF. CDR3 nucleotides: TGTGCCAGCAGCCCCAGAATAAGCTCCTACAATGAGCAGTTCTTC.